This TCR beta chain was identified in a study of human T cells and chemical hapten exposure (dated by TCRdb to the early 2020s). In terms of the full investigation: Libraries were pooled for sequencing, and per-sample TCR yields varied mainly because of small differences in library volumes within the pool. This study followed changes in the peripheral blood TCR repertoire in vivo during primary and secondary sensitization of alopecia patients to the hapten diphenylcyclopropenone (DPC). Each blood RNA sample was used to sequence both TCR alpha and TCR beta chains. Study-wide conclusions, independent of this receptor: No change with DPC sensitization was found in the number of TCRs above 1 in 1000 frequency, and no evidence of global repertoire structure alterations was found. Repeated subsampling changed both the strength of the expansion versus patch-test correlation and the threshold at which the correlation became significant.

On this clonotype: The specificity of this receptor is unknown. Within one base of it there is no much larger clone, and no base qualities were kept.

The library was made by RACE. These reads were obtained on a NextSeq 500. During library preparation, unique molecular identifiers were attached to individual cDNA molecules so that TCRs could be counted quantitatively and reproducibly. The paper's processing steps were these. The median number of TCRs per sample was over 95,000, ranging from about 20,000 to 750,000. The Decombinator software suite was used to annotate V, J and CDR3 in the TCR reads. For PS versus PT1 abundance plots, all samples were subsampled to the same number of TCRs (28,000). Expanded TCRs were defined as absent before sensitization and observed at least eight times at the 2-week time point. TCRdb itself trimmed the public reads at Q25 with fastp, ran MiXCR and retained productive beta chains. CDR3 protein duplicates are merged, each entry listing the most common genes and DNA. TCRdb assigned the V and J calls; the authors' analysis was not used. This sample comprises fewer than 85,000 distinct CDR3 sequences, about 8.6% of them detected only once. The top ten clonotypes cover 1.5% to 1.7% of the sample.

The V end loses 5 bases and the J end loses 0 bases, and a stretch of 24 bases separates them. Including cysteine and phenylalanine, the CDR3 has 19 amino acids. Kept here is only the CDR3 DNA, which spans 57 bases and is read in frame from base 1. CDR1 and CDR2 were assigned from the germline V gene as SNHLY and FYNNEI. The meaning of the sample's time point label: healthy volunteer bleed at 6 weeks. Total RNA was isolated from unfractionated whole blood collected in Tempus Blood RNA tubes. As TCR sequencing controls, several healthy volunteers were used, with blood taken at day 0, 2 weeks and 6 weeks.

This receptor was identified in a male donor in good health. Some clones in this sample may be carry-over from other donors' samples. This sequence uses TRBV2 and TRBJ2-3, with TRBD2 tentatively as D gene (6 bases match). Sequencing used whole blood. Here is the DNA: TGTGCCAGCAGTTGGAAGGGCGGGGAACGAATCACTAGCACAGATACGCAGTATTTT. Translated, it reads CASSWKGGERITSTDTQYF.